This T cell receptor beta chain originates from a study of T cell responses to AZD1222 COVID-19 vaccine. Clones were sequenced by immunoSEQ multiplex PCR, and TCRdb holds only the in-frame ones, with some missing. The sample includes fewer than 100,000 clones, 70% to 90% seen only once; the top ten take about 19%. Germline loops: CDR1 SEHNR, CDR2 FQNEAQ (reference sequence). The CDR3 runs 12 residues. The V end lost 2 bases, the J end lost 6 bases, and 5 bases lay between the germline ends. J is TRBJ1-5 and V is TRBV7-9; D is undetermined. The sample in question was peripheral blood, obtained on day 0 of AZD1222 vaccination. This sequence was found in an adult in good health. CDR3 nucleotide sequence: TGTGCCAGCAGCTTAAACTCTCAGCCCCAGCATTTT. This gives the protein CASSLNSQPQHF.